This T cell receptor beta chain was documented in a study of blood T cell repertoires in COVID-19. Across the whole study: The samples span acute and convalescent COVID-19 from the United States, Italy and Spain. From T cells, B-cell-depleted T cells, or PBMCs came the material, which was cDNA or gDNA.

From germline, CDR1 is SGHNT and CDR2 YYREEE (reference sequence). Germline trimming cut 0 bases from V and 3 bases from J; bases unmatched to any gene: 3. This CDR3 spans 14 amino acids. Original handling: Reference gene primers were amplified, and this amplification served to estimate nucleated cell counts. Libraries were prepared by immunoSEQ multiplex PCR; TCRdb keeps only in-frame clonotypes and omits some of them. The V and J calls and clone size are taken from that table; D and trimming were inferred from the DNA. The sample holds tens of thousands of clones; around 79% are singletons and the top ten take 5.4%.

The chain combines TRBV5-4 with TRBJ2-7; 7 bases are a match to TRBD1. Input material: peripheral blood. The sequence was obtained from an elderly woman with active or convalescent COVID-19. The chain's CDR3 is CASSLGQGYYEQYF. The CDR3 bases are TGTGCCAGCAGCTTGGGACAGGGCTACTACGAGCAGTACTTC.